The clone carrying this T cell receptor beta chain was seen just once. These data originate in a study of cytomegalovirus exposure and HLA in healthy donors. From germline, CDR1 is ENHRY and CDR2 SYGVKD. There are 14 residues in the CDR3. The V and J ends lost 0 bases and 1 base respectively, with 6 bases between them. The PCR was carried out with 60 Vbeta primers and 13 Jbeta primers. The repertoire was sequenced with immunoSEQ multiplex PCR; TCRdb's copy has only in-frame clones and lacks some. The repertoire holds under 90,000 clones, roughly two thirds seen once, with 6% to 9.5% in the top ten. This clonotype was obtained from a man aged 35-49 years in good health and CMV-seropositive. V and J are TRBV10-3 and TRBJ1-1; unclear D gene. The sequencing sample was made of PBMCs. CDR3 protein: CAISESRGNTEAFF. The CDR3 bases are TGTGCCATCAGTGAGTCGCGGGGGAACACTGAAGCTTTCTTT.